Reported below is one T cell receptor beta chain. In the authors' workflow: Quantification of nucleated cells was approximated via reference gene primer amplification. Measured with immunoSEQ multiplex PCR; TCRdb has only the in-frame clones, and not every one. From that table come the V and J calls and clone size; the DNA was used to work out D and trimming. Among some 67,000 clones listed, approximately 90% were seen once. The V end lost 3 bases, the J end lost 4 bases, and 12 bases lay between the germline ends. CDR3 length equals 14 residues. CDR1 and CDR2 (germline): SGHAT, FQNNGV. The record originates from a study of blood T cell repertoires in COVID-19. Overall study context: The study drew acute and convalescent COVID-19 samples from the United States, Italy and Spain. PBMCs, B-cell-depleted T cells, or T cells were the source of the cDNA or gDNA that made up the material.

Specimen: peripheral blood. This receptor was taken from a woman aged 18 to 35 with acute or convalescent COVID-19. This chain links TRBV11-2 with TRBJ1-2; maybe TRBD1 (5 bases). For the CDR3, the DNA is TGTGCCAGCAGCTTGGCAGGGACTGCCTATGGCTACACCTTC. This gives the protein CASSLAGTAYGYTF.